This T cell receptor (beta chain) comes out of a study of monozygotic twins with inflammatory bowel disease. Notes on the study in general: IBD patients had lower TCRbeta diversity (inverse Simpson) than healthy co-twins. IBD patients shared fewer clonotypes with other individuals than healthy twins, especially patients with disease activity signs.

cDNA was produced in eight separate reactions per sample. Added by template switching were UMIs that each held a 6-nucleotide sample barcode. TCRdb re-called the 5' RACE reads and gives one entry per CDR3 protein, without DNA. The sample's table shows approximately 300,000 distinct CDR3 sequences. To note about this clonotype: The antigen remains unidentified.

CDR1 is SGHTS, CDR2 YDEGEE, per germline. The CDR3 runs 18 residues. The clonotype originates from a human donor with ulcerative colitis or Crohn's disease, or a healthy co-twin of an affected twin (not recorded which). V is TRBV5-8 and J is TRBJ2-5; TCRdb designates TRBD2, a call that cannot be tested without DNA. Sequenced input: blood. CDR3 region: CASRGALSSGGNQETQYF.